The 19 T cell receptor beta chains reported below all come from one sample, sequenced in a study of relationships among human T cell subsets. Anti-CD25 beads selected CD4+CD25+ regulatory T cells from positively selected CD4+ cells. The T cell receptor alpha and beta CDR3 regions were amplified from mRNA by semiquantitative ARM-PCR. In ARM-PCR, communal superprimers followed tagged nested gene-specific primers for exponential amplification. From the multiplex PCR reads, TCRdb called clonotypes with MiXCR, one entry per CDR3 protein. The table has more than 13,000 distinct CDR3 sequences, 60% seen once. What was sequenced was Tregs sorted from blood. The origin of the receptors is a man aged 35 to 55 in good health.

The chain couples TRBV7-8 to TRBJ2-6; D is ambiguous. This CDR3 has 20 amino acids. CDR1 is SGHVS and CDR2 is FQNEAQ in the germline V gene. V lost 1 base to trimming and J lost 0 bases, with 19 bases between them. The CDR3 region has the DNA TGTGCCAGCAGCTTAGATCCGGTGACGCCTGGGTTCTCTGGGGCCAACGTCCTGACTTTC. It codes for CASSLDPVTPGFSGANVLTF.

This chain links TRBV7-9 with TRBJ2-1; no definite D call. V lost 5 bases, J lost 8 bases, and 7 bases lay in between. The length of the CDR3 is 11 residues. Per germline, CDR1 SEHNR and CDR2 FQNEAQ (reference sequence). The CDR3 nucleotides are TGTGCCAGCAGCGAAGGCGATGAGCAGTTCTTC. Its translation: CASSEGDEQFF.

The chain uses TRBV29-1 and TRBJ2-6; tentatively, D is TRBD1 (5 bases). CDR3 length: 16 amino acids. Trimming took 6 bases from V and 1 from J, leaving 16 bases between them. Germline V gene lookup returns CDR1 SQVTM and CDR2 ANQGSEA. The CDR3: CSVAQDRSSGANVLTF. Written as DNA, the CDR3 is TGCAGCGTAGCACAGGATCGGAGTTCTGGGGCCAACGTCCTGACTTTC.

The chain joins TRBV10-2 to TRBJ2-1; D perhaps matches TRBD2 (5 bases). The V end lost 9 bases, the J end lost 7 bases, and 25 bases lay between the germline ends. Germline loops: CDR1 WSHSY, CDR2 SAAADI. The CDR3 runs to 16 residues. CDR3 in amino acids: CASSGKAGTNLNEQFF. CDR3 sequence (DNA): TGCGCCAGTTCCGGAAAGGCGGGCACAAACCTGAATGAGCAGTTCTTC.

CDR3 nucleotides: TGTGCCAGCAGCTACCGGGGAGGGCCCAATGAGCAGTTCTTC. The encoded protein is CASSYRGGPNEQFF. The rearrangement links TRBV7-9 to TRBJ2-1; TRBD2 matches at 7 bases. V lost 4 bases, J lost 6 bases, and 6 bases stayed unmatched. The CDR3 is made up of 14 amino acids. CDR1 and CDR2 from the germline V gene are SEHNR and FQNEAQ (reference sequence). Using reference TRBV7-9 and TRBJ2-1 for the parts outside the CDR3, the full variable domain is DTGVSQNPRHKITKRGQNVTFRCDPISEHNRLYWYRQTLGQGPEFLTYFQNEAQLEKSRLLSDRFSAERPKGSFSTLEIQRTEQGDSAMYLCASSYRGGPNEQFFGPGTRLTVL.

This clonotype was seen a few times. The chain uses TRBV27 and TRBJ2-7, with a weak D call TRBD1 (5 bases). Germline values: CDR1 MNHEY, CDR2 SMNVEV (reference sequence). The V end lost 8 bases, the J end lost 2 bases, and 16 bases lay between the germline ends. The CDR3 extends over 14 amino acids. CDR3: CASSKSTAPYEQYF. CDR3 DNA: TGTGCCAGCTCAAAATCGACAGCCCCCTACGAGCAGTACTTC.

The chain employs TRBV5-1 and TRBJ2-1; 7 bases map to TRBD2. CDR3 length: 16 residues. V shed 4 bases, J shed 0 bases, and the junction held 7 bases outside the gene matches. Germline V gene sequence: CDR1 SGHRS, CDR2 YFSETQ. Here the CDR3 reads CASSPRLADSYNEQFF. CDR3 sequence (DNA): TGCGCCAGCAGCCCGCGACTAGCCGACTCCTACAATGAGCAGTTCTTC.

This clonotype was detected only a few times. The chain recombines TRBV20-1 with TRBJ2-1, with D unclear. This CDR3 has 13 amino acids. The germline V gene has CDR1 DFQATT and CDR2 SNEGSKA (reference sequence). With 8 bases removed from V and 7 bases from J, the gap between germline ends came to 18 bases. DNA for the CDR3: TGCAGTTCCCATACCCGGGTAGATAATGAGCAGTTCTTC. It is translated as CSSHTRVDNEQFF.

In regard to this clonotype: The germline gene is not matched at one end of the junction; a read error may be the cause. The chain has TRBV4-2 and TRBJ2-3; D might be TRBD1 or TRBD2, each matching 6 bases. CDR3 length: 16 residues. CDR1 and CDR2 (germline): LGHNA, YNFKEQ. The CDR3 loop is CASSPGASFKADTQYF. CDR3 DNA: TGCGCCAGCAGCCCGGGGGCCAGTTTTAAGGCAGATACGCAGTATTTT.

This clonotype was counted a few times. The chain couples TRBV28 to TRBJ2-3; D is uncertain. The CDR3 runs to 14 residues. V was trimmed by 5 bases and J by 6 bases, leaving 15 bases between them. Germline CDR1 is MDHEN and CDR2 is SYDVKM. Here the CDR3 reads CASSGLQLWDTQYF. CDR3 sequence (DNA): TGTGCCAGCAGTGGATTACAGCTGTGGGATACGCAGTATTTT.

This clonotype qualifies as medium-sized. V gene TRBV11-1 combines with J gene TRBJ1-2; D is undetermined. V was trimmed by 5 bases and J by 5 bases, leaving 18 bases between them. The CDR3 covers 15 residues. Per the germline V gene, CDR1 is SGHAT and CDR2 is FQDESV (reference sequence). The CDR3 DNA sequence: TGTGCCAGCAGCACAGACGGAGGACGGGGATATGGCTACACCTTC. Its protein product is CASSTDGGRGYGYTF.

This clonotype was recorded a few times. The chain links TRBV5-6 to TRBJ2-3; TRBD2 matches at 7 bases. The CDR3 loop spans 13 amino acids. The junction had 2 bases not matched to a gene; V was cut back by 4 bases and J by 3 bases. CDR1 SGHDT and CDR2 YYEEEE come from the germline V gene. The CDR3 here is CASSKAGTDTQYF. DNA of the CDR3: TGTGCCAGCAGCAAAGCGGGAACAGATACGCAGTATTTT.

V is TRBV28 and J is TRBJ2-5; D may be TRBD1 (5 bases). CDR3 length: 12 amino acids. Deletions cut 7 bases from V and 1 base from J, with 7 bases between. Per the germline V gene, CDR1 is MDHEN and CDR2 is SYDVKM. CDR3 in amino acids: CASNQGQETQYF. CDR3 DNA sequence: TGTGCCAGCAATCAGGGCCAAGAGACCCAGTACTTC.

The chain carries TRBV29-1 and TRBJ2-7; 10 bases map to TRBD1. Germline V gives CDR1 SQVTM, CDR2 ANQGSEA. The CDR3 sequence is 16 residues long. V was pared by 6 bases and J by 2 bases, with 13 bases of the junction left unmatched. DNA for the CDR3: TGCAGCGTGTCCGGGGTTTATGGGACAGGGGCCTACGAGCAGTACTTC. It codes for CSVSGVYGTGAYEQYF.

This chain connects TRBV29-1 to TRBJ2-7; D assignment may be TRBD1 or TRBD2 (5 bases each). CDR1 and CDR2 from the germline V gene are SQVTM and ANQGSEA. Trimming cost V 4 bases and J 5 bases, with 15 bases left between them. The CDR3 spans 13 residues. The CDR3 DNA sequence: TGCAGCGTTGCCAGGCTGTTGGGGGACGAGCAGTACTTC. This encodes CSVARLLGDEQYF.

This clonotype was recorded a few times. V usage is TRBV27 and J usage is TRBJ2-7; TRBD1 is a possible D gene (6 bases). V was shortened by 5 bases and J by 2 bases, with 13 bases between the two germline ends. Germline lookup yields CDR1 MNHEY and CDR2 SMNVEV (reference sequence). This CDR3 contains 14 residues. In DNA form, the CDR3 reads TGTGCCAGCAGTCAGGGACAAGGACCCTACGAGCAGTACTTC. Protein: CASSQGQGPYEQYF.

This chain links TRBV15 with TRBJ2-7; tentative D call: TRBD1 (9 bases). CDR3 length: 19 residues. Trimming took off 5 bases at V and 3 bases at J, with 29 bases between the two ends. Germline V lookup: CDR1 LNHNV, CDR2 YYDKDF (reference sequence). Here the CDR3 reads CATSRRSREGDRVVYEQYF. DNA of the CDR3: TGTGCCACCAGCCGCCGATCCCGGGAGGGGGACAGGGTCGTCTACGAGCAGTACTTC.

In nucleotides, the CDR3 is TGTGCCAGCAGCCCTCTTTCCAGGGCAGGCAATCAGCCCCAGCATTTT. Translation gives CASSPLSRAGNQPQHF. This chain joins TRBV7-9 and TRBJ1-5; D perhaps matches TRBD1 (5 bases). The CDR3 is 16 residues long. Germline-derived CDR1 and CDR2 are SEHNR and FQNEAQ (reference sequence). V was pared by 5 bases and J by 2 bases, with 16 bases between. Using reference TRBV7-9 and TRBJ1-5 for the parts outside the CDR3, the full variable domain is DTGVSQNPRHKITKRGQNVTFRCDPISEHNRLYWYRQTLGQGPEFLTYFQNEAQLEKSRLLSDRFSAERPKGSFSTLEIQRTEQGDSAMYLCASSPLSRAGNQPQHFGDGTRLSIL.

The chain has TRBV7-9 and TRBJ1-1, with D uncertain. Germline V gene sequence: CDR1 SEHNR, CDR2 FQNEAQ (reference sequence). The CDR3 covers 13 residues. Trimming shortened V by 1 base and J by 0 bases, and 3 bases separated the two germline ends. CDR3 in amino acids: CASSLVMNTEAFF. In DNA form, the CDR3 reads TGTGCCAGCAGCTTAGTGATGAACACTGAAGCTTTCTTT.